A single sample gave rise to the 4 T cell receptor beta chains below, sequenced in a study of response to subunit inactivated influenza vaccine. TCRdb processed the RT-PCR reads anew with MiXCR; each CDR3 protein has one entry. This table holds a few hundred thousand distinct CDR3 sequences, 12% to 15% found once. The specimen was PBMCs from blood, collected roughly 12 days after vaccination. These receptors came from a man aged 50 to 59 who received an inactivated influenza vaccine.

The J gene is TRBJ2-3, the V gene TRBV12-3 or TRBV12-4; 12 bases line up with TRBD2. CDR3 size: 16 residues. Trimming at V came to 7 bases and at J to 3 bases, leaving 8 bases not matched to a gene. The CDR3 reads CASTQRLAGATDTQYF. In DNA, the CDR3 is TGTGCCAGCACCCAACGACTAGCGGGAGCGACAGATACGCAGTATTTT.

Here the CDR3 reads CASSQEALGTRLVRGPYEQYF. The CDR3 region has the DNA TGTGCCAGCAGCCAGGAGGCCCTAGGGACGCGGTTGGTTCGGGGACCTTACGAGCAGTACTTC. The chain couples TRBV4-2 to TRBJ2-7, with D perhaps being TRBD1 or TRBD2 (5 bases each). Trimming shortened V by 3 bases and J by 4 bases, and 34 bases separated the two germline ends. CDR1 and CDR2 (germline): LGHNA, YNFKEQ. The CDR3 consists of 21 residues.

The chain carries TRBV6-1 and TRBJ1-1; 9 positions match TRBD1. The CDR3 is 17 residues long. CDR1 is MNHNS and CDR2 is SASEGT in the germline V gene. With V trimmed by 6 bases and J by 3 bases, 14 bases remained unmatched. The CDR3 nucleotides are TGTGCCAGCAGCCGACCGGGACAGGGCCCGAGGGACACTGAAGCTTTCTTT. It is translated as CASSRPGQGPRDTEAFF.

There are a few counts of this clonotype. The rearrangement links TRBV5-1 to TRBJ2-7; perhaps D is TRBD1 or TRBD2 (5 bases each). Germline-derived CDR1 and CDR2 are SGHRS and YFSETQ. The CDR3 runs 13 residues. V lost 7 bases, J lost 2 bases, and 13 bases lay in between. CDR3 in amino acids: CASCRDPAYEQYF. The CDR3 bases are TGCGCCAGCTGCCGGGACCCAGCCTACGAGCAGTACTTC. Based on the CDR3 plus reference TRBV5-1 and TRBJ2-7, the full variable domain is KAGVTQTPRYLIKTRGQQVTLSCSPISGHRSVSWYQQTPGQGLQFLFEYFSETQRNKGNFPGRFSGRQFSNSRSEMNVSTLELGDSALYLCASCRDPAYEQYFGPGTRLTVT.